These 20 T cell receptor beta chains originate from one sample sequenced in a study of CD8 T cells in ankylosing spondylitis. TCRdb fed the 5' RACE reads into MiXCR, producing one record per CDR3 protein. This table has 200,000 to 300,000 distinct CDR3 sequences, approximately 24% appearing once. The sequenced sample was blood, either unsorted or a sorted T cell fraction (not recorded which). The receptors were gathered from a male donor with ankylosing spondylitis or in good health (not recorded which).

The sample holds many counts of this clonotype. The rearrangement uses TRBV4-2 and TRBJ1-1, with D maybe TRBD1 (6 bases). Germline V gene sequence: CDR1 LGHNA, CDR2 YNFKEQ. This CDR3 is built from 16 residues. V was shortened by 4 bases and J by 1 base, with 16 bases between the two germline ends. CDR3 DNA: TGTGCCAGCAGCCGGAAAAGTGTACAGGGGAACACTGAAGCTTTCTTT. Translated: CASSRKSVQGNTEAFF.

This clonotype was counted many times. The chain uses TRBV5-1 and TRBJ2-3, with D possibly being TRBD2 (6 bases). Germline V gene sequence: CDR1 SGHRS, CDR2 YFSETQ. This CDR3 comprises 15 residues. V was cut by 4 bases and J by 4 bases, with 16 bases left in between. The CDR3 nucleotides are TGCGCCAGCAGCCACCCGACTAGGAACCCAGATACGCAGTATTTT. This gives the protein CASSHPTRNPDTQYF. The whole variable domain, remainder taken from reference TRBV5-1 and TRBJ2-3, is KAGVTQTPRYLIKTRGQQVTLSCSPISGHRSVSWYQQTPGQGLQFLFEYFSETQRNKGNFPGRFSGRQFSNSRSEMNVSTLELGDSALYLCASSHPTRNPDTQYFGPGTRLTVL.

This clonotype was counted many times. J is TRBJ1-6 and V is TRBV20-1; TRBD1 aligns across 9 bases. The germline V gene has CDR1 DFQATT and CDR2 SNEGSKA (reference sequence). With 8 bases clipped from V and 4 bases from J, the junction kept 3 bases outside the gene matches. The length of the CDR3 is 13 residues. CDR3: CSSGTGYNSPLHF. For the CDR3, the DNA is TGCAGTTCCGGGACAGGGTATAATTCACCCCTCCACTTT.

This clonotype showed up just a few times. The gene calls are TRBV12-3 or TRBV12-4 and TRBJ1-1; the D gene is possibly TRBD1 (5 bases). V was cut by 5 bases and J by 4 bases, with 11 bases left in between. The CDR3 is 13 amino acids. CDR3 in amino acids: CASSRTTGTEAFF. DNA of the CDR3: TGTGCCAGCAGTCGAACTACAGGCACTGAAGCTTTCTTT.

The chain has TRBV20-1 and TRBJ2-3; TRBD2 matches 8 bases. Trimming removed 6 bases from V and 5 bases from J; junction bases left unmatched: 13. Germline CDR1 reads DFQATT; CDR2 reads SNEGSKA (reference sequence). The CDR3 has 15 amino acids. The CDR3 here is CSAPRGGLRGDTQYF. Here the CDR3 DNA reads TGCAGTGCCCCACGGGGGGGGTTGAGAGGAGATACGCAGTATTTT.

In this sample, this clonotype turned up many times. The chain uses TRBV10-3 and TRBJ2-7, with a possible D match to TRBD1 (7 bases). The CDR3 is 14 residues long. V was cut by 4 bases and J by 2 bases, with 12 bases left in between. The germline V gene encodes CDR1 ENHRY and CDR2 SYGVKD. As DNA, the CDR3 is TGTGCCATCAGTGGGGGCAGGGGGGCCTACGAGCAGTACTTC. Translating it yields CAISGGRGAYEQYF.

In its sample, this clonotype was seen many times. The chain has TRBV12-3 or TRBV12-4 and TRBJ2-2; D possibly uses TRBD1 or TRBD2 (5 bases each). Trimming stripped 3 bases from V and 4 bases from J, with 9 bases between. The CDR3 spans 14 residues. The CDR3 DNA is TGTGCCAGCAGTTTTGGGGGTTCCACCGGGGAGCTGTTTTTT. It specifies CASSFGGSTGELFF.

The J gene is TRBJ2-2, the V gene TRBV10-3, with D hard to call. V shed 5 bases and J shed 1 base, with 8 bases lying between them. The CDR3 sequence is 14 residues long. Germline assignment: CDR1 ENHRY and CDR2 SYGVKD. CDR3: CAISHTRNTGELFF. The CDR3 DNA reads TGTGCCATCAGTCACACACGGAACACCGGGGAGCTGTTTTTT.

This rearrangement joins TRBV14 to TRBJ2-7; D remains unclear. The V gene lost 2 bases and the J gene lost 0 bases, with 11 bases spanning the gap. Germline V lookup: CDR1 SGHDN, CDR2 FVKESK. The CDR3 is 15 residues long. Here the CDR3 reads CASSQSSGFSYEQYF. The CDR3 DNA sequence: TGTGCCAGCAGCCAATCTTCGGGCTTCTCCTACGAGCAGTACTTC.

This clonotype has a handful of counts. V gene TRBV20-1 combines with J gene TRBJ1-6, with D perhaps TRBD1 (5 bases). Trimming stripped 1 base from V and 6 bases from J, with 13 bases between. The CDR3 covers 15 residues. Looked up from germline, CDR1 is DFQATT and CDR2 is SNEGSKA (reference sequence). The CDR3 sequence is CSARVPGLVNSPLHF. The CDR3 DNA follows: TGCAGTGCTAGAGTCCCAGGGTTAGTTAATTCACCCCTCCACTTT.

This clonotype was counted many times. The V gene is TRBV29-1, the J gene TRBJ1-1, with no clear D. This CDR3 contains 11 residues. Germline assignment: CDR1 SQVTM and CDR2 ANQGSEA. Trimming took 6 bases from V and 3 from J, leaving 8 bases between them. In nucleotides, the CDR3 is TGCAGCGTGGGTGGGGACACTGAAGCTTTCTTT. It encodes CSVGGDTEAFF.

This clonotype has just a few counts. CDR3 nucleotide sequence: TGCAGTGCTAATAGCCCAACAGGGGTTTACAATGAGCAGTTCTTC. Encoded protein: CSANSPTGVYNEQFF. The chain joins TRBV20-1 to TRBJ2-1; 7 bases line up with TRBD1. Per the germline V gene, CDR1 is DFQATT and CDR2 is SNEGSKA (reference sequence). With 4 bases clipped from V and 4 bases from J, the junction kept 10 bases outside the gene matches. CDR3 length: 15 amino acids.

This clonotype occurred many times. This chain joins TRBV5-1 and TRBJ2-5; 7 bases are a match to TRBD1. V shed 4 bases and J 3 bases; nucleotides not matched to a gene: 3. The CDR3 sequence is 13 residues long. Germline V lookup: CDR1 SGHRS, CDR2 YFSETQ. CDR3 sequence: CASSPGQEETQYF. CDR3 in DNA: TGCGCCAGCAGCCCCGGACAGGAAGAGACCCAGTACTTC.

The chain is built from TRBV2 and TRBJ2-7, with 7 bases that match TRBD2. Germline-derived CDR1 and CDR2 are SNHLY and FYNNEI. After removal of 8 bases from V and 1 base from J, the junction contained 8 bases not matched to a gene. The CDR3 runs to 14 residues. As DNA, the CDR3 is TGTGCCAGCGGGGGGGACCGCTCATCCTACGAGCAGTACTTC. Its protein is CASGGDRSSYEQYF.

This clonotype was seen a few times. The chain links TRBV7-6 to TRBJ2-7; the D gene is possibly TRBD2 (5 bases). With 1 base removed from V and 5 bases from J, the gap between germline ends came to 9 bases. CDR3 length: 13 amino acids. Germline lookup yields CDR1 SGHVS and CDR2 FNYEAQ. CDR3 protein: CASSLGGSNEQYF. DNA for the CDR3: TGTGCCAGCAGCTTAGGTGGGAGTAACGAGCAGTACTTC. Full variable domain (remainder filled in from reference TRBV7-6 and TRBJ2-7): GAGVSQSPRYKVTKRGQDVALRCDPISGHVSLYWYRQALGQGPEFLTYFNYEAQQDKSGLPNDRFSAERPEGSISTLTIQRTEQRDSAMYRCASSLGGSNEQYFGPGTRLTVT.

This clonotype was found many times. The rearrangement links TRBV10-3 to TRBJ2-1; 11 positions agree with TRBD2. The CDR3 extends over 16 amino acids. The germline gives CDR1 ENHRY, CDR2 SYGVKD. V lost 6 bases to trimming and J lost 8 bases; unmatched junction nucleotides: 12. CDR3 nucleotide sequence: TGTGCCATCAGGTCTAGCGGGGGGCCGCCCCGCGATGAGCAGTTCTTC. Translated, it gives CAIRSSGGPPRDEQFF.

This clonotype has at least ten counts. V usage is TRBV20-1 and J usage is TRBJ2-1, with TRBD2 matching over 12 bases. The CDR3 has 15 amino acids. Germline CDR1 reads DFQATT; CDR2 reads SNEGSKA (reference sequence). The junction had 5 bases not matched to a gene; V was cut back by 5 bases and J by 3 bases. This CDR3 is CSAPRTSGDYNEQFF. CDR3 nucleotide sequence: TGCAGTGCTCCCAGGACTAGCGGGGACTACAATGAGCAGTTCTTC.

This clonotype was seen only a few times. CDR3 DNA: TGTGCCAGCAGCTATGACAGGGGGAGGAACACCGGGGAGCTGTTTTTT. Translating gives CASSYDRGRNTGELFF. This sequence joins TRBV12-3 or TRBV12-4 and TRBJ2-2; 9 bases line up with TRBD1. V lost 6 bases and J lost 1; bases outside the gene matches: 6. The CDR3 sequence is 16 residues long.

The chain's CDR3 is CASNPEPGLAEQFF. CDR3 nucleotides: TGTGCCAGCAACCCAGAACCGGGACTAGCGGAGCAGTTCTTC. The V gene is TRBV7-2, the J gene TRBJ2-1; 10 nucleotides align to TRBD2. Losses at the gene ends were 7 bases for V and 10 bases for J; bases not matched to a gene: 10. Per germline, CDR1 SGHTA and CDR2 FQGNSA. This CDR3 region has 14 residues.

The chain recombines TRBV12-3 or TRBV12-4 with TRBJ2-1; unclear D gene. The CDR3 totals 14 residues. Trimming cost V 0 bases and J 10 bases, with 13 bases left between them. The CDR3 region has the DNA TGTGCCAGCAGTTTAGCGTTTCGGCCGTCCGAGCAGTTCTTC. Encoded protein: CASSLAFRPSEQFF.